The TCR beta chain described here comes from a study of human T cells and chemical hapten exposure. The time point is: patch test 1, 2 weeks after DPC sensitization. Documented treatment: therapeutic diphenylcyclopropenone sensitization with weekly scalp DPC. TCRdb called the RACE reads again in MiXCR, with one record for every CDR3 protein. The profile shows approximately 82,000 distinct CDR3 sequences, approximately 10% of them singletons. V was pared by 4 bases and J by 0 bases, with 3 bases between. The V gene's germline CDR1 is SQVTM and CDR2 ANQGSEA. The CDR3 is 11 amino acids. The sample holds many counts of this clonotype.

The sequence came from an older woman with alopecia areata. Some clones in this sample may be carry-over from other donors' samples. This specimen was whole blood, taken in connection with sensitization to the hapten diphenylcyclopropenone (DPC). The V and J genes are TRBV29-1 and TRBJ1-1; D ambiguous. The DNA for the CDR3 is TGCAGCGTTGCTTTGAACACTGAAGCTTTCTTT. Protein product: CSVALNTEAFF.